The rows below give T cell receptor beta chains drawn from one sample of a study of shared clonotypes between healthy human individuals. Only in-frame clones appear in the TCRdb table, and some are missing; sequencing was by immunoSEQ multiplex PCR. The table records about 340,000 clones, 73% of them present only once. Sequenced material: memory CD4+ T cells sorted from blood. The receptors come from a man aged 30-40 years in good health. Each CDR3 is given with its conserved first and last residue. D genes are given only for firm matches. Where a row states a size, it is once, few, many or the class of an expanded clone; other rows omit it.

size,D,V,J,DNA,CDR3
NA,NA,TRBV5-8,TRBJ2-1,TGTGCCAGCAGCCTGGGACCGTACTCCTACAATGAGCAGTTCTTC,CASSLGPYSYNEQFF
NA,NA,TRBV10-3,TRBJ2-1,TGTGCCATCAGTGAGCCTGGGGGAAAACAGAAAGGAAATGAGCAGTTCTTC,CAISEPGGKQKGNEQFF
NA,TRBD1,TRBV27,TRBJ2-7,TGTGCCAGCAGTTCCAGAGGACAGGGGGGCTACGAGCAGTACTTC,CASSSRGQGGYEQYF
NA,TRBD2,TRBV15,TRBJ2-1,TGTGCCACCAGCGCAACTACTAGCGGGTTCAATGAGCAGTTCTTC,CATSATTSGFNEQFF
NA,NA,TRBV6-5,TRBJ2-3,TGTGCCAGCAGTTACAGGCGGGGTTACACAGATACGCAGTATTTT,CASSYRRGYTDTQYF
few,TRBD1,TRBV11-2,TRBJ2-5,TGTGCCAGCAGCTTACAGGGAAAGGACAGGCAAGAGACCCAGTACTTC,CASSLQGKDRQETQYF
NA,NA,TRBV25-1,TRBJ1-2,TGTGCCAGCAGTCTAGGAGATGGCTACACCTTC,CASSLGDGYTF
NA,NA,TRBV28,TRBJ1-3,TGTGCCAGCAGTTTACGGGGGGAGGCTGGAAACACCATATATTTT,CASSLRGEAGNTIYF
NA,TRBD2,TRBV29-1,TRBJ2-5,TGCAGCGTTGATTCGACGGGAGGGGCCCAAGAGACCCAGTACTTC,CSVDSTGGAQETQYF
NA,NA,TRBV2,TRBJ2-7,TGTGCCAGCAGGGTAGGAGCCTACGAGCAGTACTTC,CASRVGAYEQYF
NA,NA,TRBV2,TRBJ2-3,TGTGCCAGCAGTGGGGGACAAGCAGATACGCAGTATTTT,CASSGGQADTQYF
NA,NA,TRBV2,TRBJ2-1,TGTGCCAGCAGTTCTGGGGGGCGAAGTTACAATGAGCAGTTCTTC,CASSSGGRSYNEQFF
NA,TRBD2,TRBV5-1,TRBJ2-1,TGCGCCAGCAGCTTGAGGTCCCCAACTAGCGGGAGTACTGGTGAGCAGTTCTTC,CASSLRSPTSGSTGEQFF
NA,NA,TRBV20-1,TRBJ1-1,TGCAGTGCTAGACAAACGGAAGAAGCTTTCTTT,CSARQTEEAFF
NA,NA,TRBV20-1,TRBJ2-7,TGCAGTGCTAGAAAGGGGGTCGAGCAGTACTTC,CSARKGVEQYF
NA,NA,TRBV18,TRBJ2-3,TGTGCCAGCTCACCCTCGGGCACAGATACGCAGTATTTT,CASSPSGTDTQYF
NA,NA,TRBV19,TRBJ2-3,TGTGCCAGTAGTATGGGTCACGGGAGCACAGATACGCAGTATTTT,CASSMGHGSTDTQYF
NA,NA,TRBV14,TRBJ2-3,TGTGCCAGCAGCCAAGATAAAGACGGCACAGATACGCAGTATTTT,CASSQDKDGTDTQYF
NA,NA,TRBV9,TRBJ2-3,TGTGCCAGCAGCGCGGGGGCATCACAAATCACAGATACGCAGTATTTT,CASSAGASQITDTQYF
few,NA,TRBV5-4,TRBJ1-1,TGTGCCAGCAGGAACCGTGCGGGGAGGATCACTGAAGCTTTCTTT,CASRNRAGRITEAFF
few,NA,TRBV12-5,TRBJ1-5,TGTGCTAGTGGAGACTCAAATAGCAATCAGCCCCAGCATTTT,CASGDSNSNQPQHF
once,NA,TRBV12-2,TRBJ2-7,TGTGCAAGTCGCTTCCCCATGACTAGCGGGAGCTACGAGCAGTACTTC,CASRFPMTSGSYEQYF
NA,NA,TRBV7-6,TRBJ2-3,TGTGCCAGCAGCTTAGCTGGGGGAACAGATACGCAGTATTTT,CASSLAGGTDTQYF
NA,NA,TRBV5-5,TRBJ1-5,TGTGCCAGCAGCTTAGGGGGGGGCAATCAGCCCCAGCATTTT,CASSLGGGNQPQHF
NA,NA,TRBV7-8,TRBJ1-5,TGTGCCAGCAGCCTAAGAGACGGGAGGGATCAGCCCCAGCATTTT,CASSLRDGRDQPQHF
NA,NA,TRBV28,TRBJ2-5,TGTGCCAGCAGTTCACAGGGTGGAGAGACCCAATACTTC,CASSSQGGETQYF
once,TRBD1,TRBV28,TRBJ1-2,TGTGCCAGCAGTTTCCGGGACAGGGCTGGTGGCTACACCTTC,CASSFRDRAGGYTF
NA,TRBD2,TRBV28,TRBJ2-2,TGTGCCAGCAAAGGCCGGGAGGGAAACACCGGGGAGCTGTTTTTT,CASKGREGNTGELFF
NA,TRBD1,TRBV28,TRBJ2-5,TGTGCCAGCAGAAAGGGGGCGCAAGAGACCCAGTACTTC,CASRKGAQETQYF
NA,NA,TRBV4-3,TRBJ1-2,TGCGCCAGCAGCCAGGGATTATTAGGGAGCTATGGCTACACCTTC,CASSQGLLGSYGYTF
NA,NA,TRBV18,TRBJ2-1,TGTGCCAGCTCTCCTCAGGGGAATGAGCAGTTCTTC,CASSPQGNEQFF
NA,NA,TRBV4-3,TRBJ1-6,TGCGCCAGCAGCCAAGATGGCGGGTCACCCCTCCACTTT,CASSQDGGSPLHF
NA,NA,TRBV2,TRBJ1-2,TGTGCCAGCAGTCCAACCAGGGGCGACTATGGCTACACCTTC,CASSPTRGDYGYTF
many,NA,TRBV6-6,TRBJ2-2,TGTGCCAGCAGTTATGGGCTAGCGAACACCGGGGAGCTGTTTTTT,CASSYGLANTGELFF
NA,NA,TRBV5-4,TRBJ2-1,TGTGCCAGCAGCTTGGCGCCGACTCAAAGCAATGAGCAGTTCTTC,CASSLAPTQSNEQFF
NA,TRBD1,TRBV28,TRBJ2-3,TGTGCCAGCAGTCTACAACAGGGGCATCTGGATACGCAGTATTTT,CASSLQQGHLDTQYF
NA,TRBD2,TRBV29-1,TRBJ2-5,TGCAGCGTTGAGGGACAGGGACTAGCGGTAAAAGAGACCCAGTACTTC,CSVEGQGLAVKETQYF
NA,NA,TRBV28,TRBJ2-7,TGTGCCAGCAGTGGGACACGATTCTACGAGCAGTACTTC,CASSGTRFYEQYF
NA,NA,TRBV10-3,TRBJ2-7,TGTGCCATCAAAGGGAAGGACTCCGACTCCTACGAGCAGTACTTC,CAIKGKDSDSYEQYF
NA,NA,TRBV5-1,TRBJ2-5,TGCGCCAGCAGCTTGGTGGGTATCCAAGAGACCCAGTACTTC,CASSLVGIQETQYF
few,NA,TRBV5-1,TRBJ2-2,TGCGCCAGCAGCTTGGCCAAAACCTCACGATCCGGGGAGCTGTTTTTT,CASSLAKTSRSGELFF
once,NA,TRBV11-1,TRBJ1-3,TGTGCCAGCAGCAGCAACCCTGGTTCTGGAAACACCATATATTTT,CASSSNPGSGNTIYF
once,NA,TRBV7-9,TRBJ1-2,TGTGCCAGCAGCTTGGGTGTGTTCTATGGCTACACCTTC,CASSLGVFYGYTF
NA,NA,TRBV6-6,TRBJ1-4,TGTGCCAGCAGAGGGTCCAGAGAAATATCAGAAAAACTGTTTTTT,CASRGSREISEKLFF
NA,NA,TRBV4-1,TRBJ1-4,TGCGCCAGCAGCCAAGAGGAGGTTTCTGGTGAAAAACTGTTTTTT,CASSQEEVSGEKLFF
NA,TRBD1,TRBV6-1,TRBJ2-7,TGTGCCAGCAGTCTAGGACAGGTCCTACGAGAGCAGTACTTC,CASSLGQVLREQYF
NA,NA,TRBV7-9,TRBJ2-6,TGTGCCAGCAGCGTCTCAAGGAGTACTGGGGCCAACGTCCTGACTTTC,CASSVSRSTGANVLTF
NA,NA,TRBV5-1,TRBJ2-5,TGCGCCAGCAGCTTCTCGGCGACGGAGACCCAGTACTTC,CASSFSATETQYF
NA,TRBD2,TRBV27,TRBJ2-5,TGTGCCAGCAGTTTATCAACCGTGCCCCAGCGGGGGGAAGAGACCCAGTACTTC,CASSLSTVPQRGEETQYF
NA,TRBD2,TRBV4-1,TRBJ2-7,TGCGCCAGCAGCCATGCAGCGGGAGCTAGGTCCTACGAGCAGTACTTC,CASSHAAGARSYEQYF
NA,TRBD2,TRBV7-9,TRBJ2-3,TGTGCCAGCAGCTCAGATCGGACTAGAAGCACAGATACGCAGTATTTT,CASSSDRTRSTDTQYF
NA,NA,TRBV5-1,TRBJ2-3,TGCGCCAGCAGCTTGCTGGATACGCAGTATTTT,CASSLLDTQYF
NA,NA,TRBV28,TRBJ1-2,TGTGCCAGCAGTCGCCAGTTGAACTATGGCTACACCTTC,CASSRQLNYGYTF
few,NA,TRBV9,TRBJ2-2,TGTGCCAGCAGTATCTCGACTTGGAGCACCGGGGAGCTGTTTTTT,CASSISTWSTGELFF
NA,NA,TRBV29-1,TRBJ1-2,TGCATCGGACAGCTCGCGGACTATGGCTACACCTTC,CIGQLADYGYTF